This T cell receptor beta chain was obtained from a study of T cell changes during pregnancy in multiple sclerosis. Measured with immunoSEQ multiplex PCR; TCRdb has only the in-frame clones, and not every one. The table includes 60,000 or so clones, around 93% detected once. Germline V gives CDR1 MNHEY, CDR2 SMNVEV (reference sequence). This CDR3 contains 14 residues. Trimming cost V 3 bases and J 1 base, with 7 bases left between them. The specimen was CD4+ T cells from peripheral blood mononuclear cells, collected before pregnancy. V is TRBV27 and J is TRBJ1-3; a weak D match, TRBD1 (5 bases). The TCR was taken from a female donor with multiple sclerosis, enrolled in a pregnancy study. This CDR3 reads CASSFQGSGNTIYF. In DNA, the CDR3 is TGTGCCAGCAGTTTCCAGGGTTCTGGAAACACCATATATTTT.